The 10 T cell receptor beta chains below come from one sample, sequenced in a study of cytomegalovirus exposure and HLA in healthy donors. The PCR ran on 60 Vbeta and 13 Jbeta primers. Clones were sequenced by immunoSEQ multiplex PCR, and TCRdb holds only the in-frame ones, with some missing. The sample has some 180,000 clones, roughly 73% seen once. Sequences were obtained from PBMCs. The receptors were gathered from a woman aged 25 to 39 in good health and CMV-seronegative.

V and J are TRBV11-2 and TRBJ2-7; 7 nucleotides agree with TRBD2. The CDR3 has 16 residues. The J segment lost 3 bases and the V segment lost 3 bases, leaving 11 bases of the junction unmatched. Germline V lookup: CDR1 SGHAT, CDR2 FQNNGV. The CDR3 coding sequence is TGTGCCAGCAGCTTCAGGGTGGCGGGGGATGACTACGAGCAGTACTTC. This sequence encodes CASSFRVAGDDYEQYF.

The chain has TRBV2 and TRBJ2-5, with TRBD2 identical over 7 bases. This CDR3 has 16 residues. Germline-derived CDR1 and CDR2 are SNHLY and FYNNEI. V shed 5 bases, J shed 1 base, and the junction held 10 bases outside the gene matches. The CDR3 protein is CASSRPGLSIQETQYF. The CDR3, as DNA: TGTGCCAGCAGTCGTCCGGGACTATCGATCCAAGAGACCCAGTACTTC.

This rearrangement joins TRBV7-2 to TRBJ1-1, with TRBD1 as a possible D gene (5 bases). The CDR3 runs to 13 residues. CDR1 and CDR2 from the germline V gene are SGHTA and FQGNSA. V shed 4 bases and J shed 5 bases, with 11 bases lying between them. CDR3 bases: TGTGCCAGCAGCTCCCAGGGTGGGACTGAAGCTTTCTTT. Its protein product is CASSSQGGTEAFF.

The chain has TRBV4-1 and TRBJ1-3; possibly TRBD1 for D (5 bases). Germline V gives CDR1 MGHRA, CDR2 YSYEKL. V was cut by 7 bases and J by 1 base, with 5 bases left in between. This CDR3 region has 12 residues. The CDR3 is CASKGSGNTIYF. CDR3 nucleotide sequence: TGCGCCAGCAAGGGGTCTGGAAACACCATATATTTT.

The V call is TRBV6-1, the J call TRBJ2-7; 8 bases are shared with TRBD2. CDR1 and CDR2 from the germline V gene are MNHNS and SASEGT. CDR3 length: 14 residues. J lost 2 bases, V lost 2 bases, and 2 bases had no gene match. The DNA for the CDR3 is TGTGCCAGCAGTGAAAGCGGGGGACCCTACGAGCAGTACTTC. Translated, it gives CASSESGGPYEQYF.

V is TRBV30 and J is TRBJ2-3, with TRBD1 matching over 11 bases. The CDR3 sequence is 17 residues long. Germline loops: CDR1 GTSNPN, CDR2 SVGIG (reference sequence). Losses at the gene ends were 0 bases for V and 2 bases for J; bases not matched to a gene: 7. CDR3 DNA: TGTGCCTGGAGTGTTTATCGGACAGGGGGCCTCACAGATACGCAGTATTTT. As protein: CAWSVYRTGGLTDTQYF.

This clone has just one count. The chain couples TRBV6-5 to TRBJ1-1; D may be TRBD1 (5 bases). Trimming cost V 5 bases and J 3 bases, with 16 bases left between them. This CDR3 is built from 15 residues. CDR1 MNHEY and CDR2 SVGAGI come from the germline V gene. CDR3 in DNA: TGTGCCAGCAGTCGGGGGGGATCGGGGTACACTGAAGCTTTCTTT. It yields the protein CASSRGGSGYTEAFF.

CDR3 nucleotides: TGTGCCAGCAGCGGGGACAGGGTTGTCCCACGCTACGAGCAGTACTTC. Its protein is CASSGDRVVPRYEQYF. V and J are TRBV7-9 and TRBJ2-7; 9 positions match TRBD1. Germline V CDR1 and CDR2: SEHNR, FQNEAQ (reference sequence). J was trimmed by 3 bases and V by 5 bases; bases with no gene match: 11. This CDR3 region has 16 residues.

The V and J genes are TRBV25-1 and TRBJ2-7; D is possibly TRBD1 (6 bases). V lost 3 bases, J lost 1 base, and 10 bases lay in between. Per germline, CDR1 MGHDK and CDR2 SYGVNS. The CDR3 has 14 amino acids. CDR3 in DNA: TGTGCCAGCAGTGACGACGGACAGTCCTACGAGCAGTACTTC. It encodes CASSDDGQSYEQYF.

The V call is TRBV9, the J call TRBJ2-1; 14 bases match TRBD2. V gave up 4 bases and J gave up 10 bases; unmatched junction bases: 10. The V gene's germline CDR1 is SGDLS and CDR2 YYNGEE. The CDR3 is 16 amino acids. The CDR3 DNA is TGTGCCAGCAGCCCATGGACTAGCGGGGGGTTAGTGGAGCAGTTCTTC. This gives the protein CASSPWTSGGLVEQFF.